The 5 T cell receptor beta chains listed next were all sequenced from one sample in a study of blood T cell repertoires in COVID-19. Only in-frame clones appear in the TCRdb table, and some are missing; sequencing was by immunoSEQ multiplex PCR. The sample consists of fewer than 200,000 clones, under 85% of them appearing once. The sequencing sample was made of peripheral blood. Receptors were obtained from a woman in her 70s with COVID-19, enrolled during active disease.

This sequence joins TRBV18 and TRBJ1-2; D gene ambiguous. This CDR3 is built from 15 residues. With 3 bases removed from V and 3 bases from J, the gap between germline ends came to 14 bases. From germline, CDR1 is KGHSH and CDR2 LQKENI. The CDR3 is CASSPPSSRDYGYTF. CDR3 in DNA: TGTGCCAGCTCACCCCCTTCTAGTAGAGACTATGGCTACACCTTC.

The chain is built from TRBV5-6 and TRBJ1-1, with TRBD1 matching 7 bases. The J segment lost 4 bases and the V segment lost 6 bases, leaving 3 bases of the junction unmatched. The CDR3 is 12 residues long. CDR1 and CDR2 (germline): SGHDT, YYEEEE. The CDR3 sequence: CASTGGLTEAFF. CDR3 nucleotides: TGTGCCAGCACAGGGGGTCTCACTGAAGCTTTCTTT.

The chain recombines TRBV7-9 with TRBJ1-3, with D tentatively TRBD1 (5 bases). The CDR3 runs 18 residues. The V and J ends lost 10 bases and 8 bases respectively, with 33 bases between them. CDR1 is SEHNR and CDR2 is FQNEAQ in the germline V gene (reference sequence). CDR3 residues: CATLPIRAARSLGDTIYF. For the CDR3, the DNA is TGTGCCACCCTTCCGATCAGGGCTGCGCGTTCTCTAGGAGACACCATATATTTT.

V gene TRBV5-4 combines with J gene TRBJ2-7; 8 nucleotides line up with TRBD2. Trimming at V came to 6 bases and at J to 0 bases, leaving 8 bases not matched to a gene. CDR1 SGHNT and CDR2 YYREEE come from the germline V gene (reference sequence). This CDR3 comprises 15 residues. Written as DNA, the CDR3 is TGTGCCAGCACCGAGAGCGGGAGCGCCTCCTACGAGCAGTACTTC. Translating it yields CASTESGSASYEQYF.

V usage is TRBV9 and J usage is TRBJ1-3; 7 bases align to TRBD1. V trimming: 3 bases; J trimming: 2 bases; junction bases outside the gene matches: 5. There are 15 residues in the CDR3. Germline lookup yields CDR1 SGDLS and CDR2 YYNGEE. The chain's CDR3 is CASSEYTGAGNTIYF. DNA for the CDR3: TGTGCCAGCAGCGAATATACAGGGGCTGGAAACACCATATATTTT. Based on the CDR3 plus reference TRBV9 and TRBJ1-3, the full variable domain is DSGVTQTPKHLITATGQRVTLRCSPRSGDLSVYWYQQSLDQGLQFLIQYYNGEERAKGNILERFSAQQFPDLHSELNLSSLELGDSALYFCASSEYTGAGNTIYFGEGSWLTVV.